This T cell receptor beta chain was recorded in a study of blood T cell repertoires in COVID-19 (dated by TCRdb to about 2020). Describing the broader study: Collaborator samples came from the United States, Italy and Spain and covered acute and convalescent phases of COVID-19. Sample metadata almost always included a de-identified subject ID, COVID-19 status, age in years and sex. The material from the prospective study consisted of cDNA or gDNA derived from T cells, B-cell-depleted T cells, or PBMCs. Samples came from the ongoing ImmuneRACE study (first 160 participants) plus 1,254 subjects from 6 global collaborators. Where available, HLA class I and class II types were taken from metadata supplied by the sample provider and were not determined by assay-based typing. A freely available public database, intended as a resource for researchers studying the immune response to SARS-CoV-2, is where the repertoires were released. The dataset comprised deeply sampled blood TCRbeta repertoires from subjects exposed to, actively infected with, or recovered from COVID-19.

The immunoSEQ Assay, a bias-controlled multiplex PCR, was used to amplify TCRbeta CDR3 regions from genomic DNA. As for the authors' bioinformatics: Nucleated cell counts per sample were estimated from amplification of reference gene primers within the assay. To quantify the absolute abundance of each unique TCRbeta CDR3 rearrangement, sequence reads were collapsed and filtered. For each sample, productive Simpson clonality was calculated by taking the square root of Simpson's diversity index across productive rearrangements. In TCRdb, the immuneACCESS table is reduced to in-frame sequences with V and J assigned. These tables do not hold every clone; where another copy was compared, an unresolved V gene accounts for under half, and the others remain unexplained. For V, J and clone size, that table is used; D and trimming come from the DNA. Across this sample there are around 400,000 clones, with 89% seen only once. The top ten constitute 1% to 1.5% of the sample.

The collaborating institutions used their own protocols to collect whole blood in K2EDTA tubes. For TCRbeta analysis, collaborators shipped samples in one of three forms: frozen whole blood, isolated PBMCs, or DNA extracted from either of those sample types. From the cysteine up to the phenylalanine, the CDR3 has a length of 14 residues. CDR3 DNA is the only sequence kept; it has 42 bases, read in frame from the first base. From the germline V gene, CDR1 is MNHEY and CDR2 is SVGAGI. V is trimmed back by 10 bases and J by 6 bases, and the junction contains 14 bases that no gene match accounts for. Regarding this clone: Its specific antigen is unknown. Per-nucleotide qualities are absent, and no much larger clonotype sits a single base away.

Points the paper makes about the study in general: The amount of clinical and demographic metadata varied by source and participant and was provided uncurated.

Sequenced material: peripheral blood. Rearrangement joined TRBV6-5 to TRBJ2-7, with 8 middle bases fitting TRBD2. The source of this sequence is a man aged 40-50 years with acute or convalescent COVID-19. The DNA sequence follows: TGTGCCACCTGGGGGGTAGCGGGATTCGGCGAGCAGTACTTC. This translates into CATWGVAGFGEQYF.